These 22 T cell receptor beta chains were all obtained from the same sample, sequenced in a study of shared clonotypes between healthy human individuals. The data were produced by immunoSEQ multiplex PCR, yet TCRdb's version contains in-frame clones alone and is incomplete. This sample has about 500,000 clones, with around 77% found just once. The sample was PBMCs. Receptors originate from a woman aged 40 to 50 in good health. Some clones in this sample may be carry-over from other donors' samples.

CDR3 sequence: CASSFPSGTHNNSPLHF. CDR3 nucleotides: TGTGCCAGCAGTTTCCCTTCCGGGACACACAATAATTCACCCCTCCACTTT. The genes are TRBV28 and TRBJ1-6, with D possibly TRBD1 on 6 matching bases. This CDR3 has 17 residues. Between the trimmed V and J ends, which lost 3 bases and 5 bases, there was a span of 17 bases. Germline-derived CDR1 and CDR2 are MDHEN and SYDVKM.

This clone was counted a single time. This chain uses TRBV6-5 with TRBJ1-5; D gene ambiguous. V lost 8 bases and J lost 4, with 18 bases in between. The CDR3 sequence is 15 residues long. Germline-derived CDR1 and CDR2 are MNHEY and SVGAGI. The CDR3 bases are TGTGCCAGCCGTCGAGGCGGAGGCCCAAATCAGCCCCAGCATTTT. It yields the protein CASRRGGGPNQPQHF.

This clone showed up many times. The chain recombines TRBV5-4 with TRBJ2-7; D is possibly TRBD1 or TRBD2 (6 bases each). There are 13 residues in the CDR3. V lost 2 bases and J lost 6, with 12 bases in between. The germline gives CDR1 SGHNT, CDR2 YYREEE (reference sequence). The CDR3 spells CASSFGGLGEQYF. In nucleotides, the CDR3 is TGTGCCAGCAGCTTTGGGGGGCTGGGCGAGCAGTACTTC.

This clone has only a few counts. The J gene is TRBJ2-6, the V gene TRBV5-1, with 7 bases identical to TRBD1. The CDR3 extends over 17 amino acids. V lost 3 bases to trimming and J lost 4 bases; unmatched junction nucleotides: 10. CDR1 is SGHRS and CDR2 is YFSETQ in the germline V gene. CDR3 loop: CASSSDTGVSGANVLTF. Written as DNA, the CDR3 is TGCGCCAGCAGCTCGGACACAGGGGTGAGCGGGGCCAACGTCCTGACTTTC.

The rearrangement links TRBV5-4 to TRBJ1-2; D not resolved. The germline V gene has CDR1 SGHNT and CDR2 YYREEE (reference sequence). With 0 bases removed from V and 2 bases from J, the gap between germline ends came to 8 bases. This CDR3 region has 14 residues. The CDR3 DNA reads as TGTGCCAGCAGCTTGGAGAACAGCAACTATGGCTACACCTTC. It is translated as CASSLENSNYGYTF.

This clone was counted between two and nine times. This rearrangement joins TRBV28 to TRBJ1-1; D call uncertain. This CDR3 has 14 amino acids. V was shortened by 2 bases and J by 5 bases, with 12 bases between the two germline ends. The germline V gene has CDR1 MDHEN and CDR2 SYDVKM. The CDR3 loop is CASSLSTKITEAFF. The CDR3 DNA follows: TGTGCCAGCAGTTTAAGCACCAAGATTACTGAAGCTTTCTTT.

In DNA form, the CDR3 reads TGTGCCAGCAGCGAACGCGGCGGCAGTTGGGAGACCCAGTACTTC. Amino acids: CASSERGGSWETQYF. V gene TRBV9 combines with J gene TRBJ2-5; D ambiguous. Germline-derived CDR1 and CDR2 are SGDLS and YYNGEE. The CDR3 sequence is 15 residues long. V dropped 3 bases and J dropped 5 bases, with 17 bases sitting between them.

The chain combines TRBV5-1 with TRBJ2-2; D is undetermined. Trimming removed 3 bases at V and 5 bases at J, with 8 bases between. This CDR3 has 13 amino acids. Germline V CDR1 and CDR2: SGHRS, YFSETQ. CDR3 sequence (DNA): TGCGCCAGCAGCTCCATACCTACCGGGGAGCTGTTTTTT. Translated: CASSSIPTGELFF.

Only one count was recorded for this clone. The chain is built from TRBV27 and TRBJ2-5; D not resolved. The CDR3 consists of 13 residues. Trimming pared 6 bases from V and 1 base from J, leaving 9 bases between. Germline V gene lookup returns CDR1 MNHEY and CDR2 SMNVEV (reference sequence). The CDR3 DNA follows: TGTGCCAGCAGACCACAGCCCCAAGAGACCCAGTACTTC. Encoded protein: CASRPQPQETQYF.

The V and J genes are TRBV7-2 and TRBJ2-5, with unresolved D. CDR1 and CDR2 from the germline V gene are SGHTA and FQGNSA. The CDR3 consists of 11 residues. The V end lost 6 bases, the J end lost 4 bases, and 6 bases lay between the germline ends. CDR3 sequence: CASRRGETQYF. The CDR3 coding sequence is TGTGCCAGCAGGAGAGGAGAGACCCAGTACTTC.

A few counts support this clone. This chain joins TRBV7-6 and TRBJ2-7, with 7 positions matching TRBD1. Trimming cost V 5 bases and J 3 bases; bases outside gene matches: 4. In germline, CDR1 is SGHVS, CDR2 FNYEAQ. The CDR3 is 13 residues long. CDR3 region: CASSPRTGYEQYF. The CDR3 DNA reads as TGTGCCAGCAGCCCTCGGACAGGCTACGAGCAGTACTTC.

With respect to this clone: A read error may be the cause here, since a much bigger clone is one base away. This chain joins TRBV27 and TRBJ2-3; D gene uncertain. Trimming stripped 3 bases from V and 2 bases from J, with 3 bases between. Germline-derived CDR1 and CDR2 are MNHEY and SMNVEV (reference sequence). The CDR3 has 12 residues. The CDR3, as DNA: TGTGCCAGCAGTTTGGACACAGATACGCAGTATTTT. Amino acid sequence: CASSLDTDTQYF.

The rearrangement uses TRBV7-3 and TRBJ2-3; D uncertain. The germline gives CDR1 SGHTA, CDR2 FQGTGA. The CDR3 spans 14 residues. V lost 2 bases, J lost 0 bases, and 6 bases lay in between. This CDR3 reads CASSLASSTDTQYF. In DNA form, the CDR3 reads TGTGCCAGCAGCTTAGCATCGAGCACAGATACGCAGTATTTT.

This clone was counted once. This chain links TRBV7-9 with TRBJ2-3, with a weak D call TRBD2 (6 bases). CDR3 size: 17 residues. Germline CDR1 reads SEHNR; CDR2 reads FQNEAQ (reference sequence). V shed 4 bases and J shed 5 bases, with 22 bases lying between them. The CDR3 region has the DNA TGTGCCAGCAGCTCCCGAAGTAGACTAGTTTTGGGAGATACGCAGTATTTT. This translates into CASSSRSRLVLGDTQYF.

This clone was picked up a small number of times. The identical CDR3 is also encoded by other nucleotide sequences in the sample. The genes are TRBV30 and TRBJ1-1; D gene unclear. The CDR3 sequence is 14 residues long. V was cut by 0 bases and J by 3 bases, with 11 bases left in between. The germline V gene encodes CDR1 GTSNPN and CDR2 SVGIG (reference sequence). Written as DNA, the CDR3 is TGTGCCTGGAGTGTACTCCTAGGCGACACTGAAGCTTTCTTT. The encoded protein is CAWSVLLGDTEAFF.

This clone turned up a few times. The J gene is TRBJ2-3, the V gene TRBV29-1; 7 nucleotides agree with TRBD2. The V gene end was trimmed by 3 bases and the J gene end by 5 bases; junction bases not matched to a gene: 2. Germline CDR1 reads SQVTM; CDR2 reads ANQGSEA. The CDR3 is 12 residues long. The CDR3 coding sequence is TGCAGCGTTGATGTAGCGGGAGATACGCAGTATTTT. This gives the protein CSVDVAGDTQYF.

CDR3 region: CASSLGPGEETQYF. The CDR3, as DNA: TGTGCCAGCAGCTTGGGCCCAGGGGAAGAGACCCAGTACTTC. This chain joins TRBV11-3 and TRBJ2-5, with a tentative D call TRBD1 (6 bases). Trimming shortened V by 3 bases and J by 3 bases, and 11 bases separated the two germline ends. Per the germline V gene, CDR1 is SGHNT and CDR2 is YENEEA. This CDR3 comprises 14 residues.

The rearrangement links TRBV5-1 to TRBJ2-3; the match to TRBD2 covers 11 bases. With V trimmed by 3 bases and J by 0 bases, 9 bases remained unmatched. CDR1 and CDR2 from the germline V gene are SGHRS and YFSETQ. The CDR3 is 18 residues long. The CDR3 reads CASSSGLAGVRSTDTQYF. The CDR3 bases are TGCGCCAGCAGCTCCGGACTAGCGGGTGTTCGGAGCACAGATACGCAGTATTTT. The entire variable domain, with the rest obtained from reference TRBV5-1 and TRBJ2-3, is as follows: KAGVTQTPRYLIKTRGQQVTLSCSPISGHRSVSWYQQTPGQGLQFLFEYFSETQRNKGNFPGRFSGRQFSNSRSEMNVSTLELGDSALYLCASSSGLAGVRSTDTQYFGPGTRLTVL.

The V gene is TRBV5-8, the J gene TRBJ1-1; D uncertain. This CDR3 region has 14 residues. Germline lookup yields CDR1 SGHTS and CDR2 YDEGEE. V lost 5 bases to trimming and J lost 10 bases, with 21 bases between them. CDR3 DNA sequence: TGTGCCAGCAGGAGTTTAGGTTTTCCGCTCGGAGCTTTCTTT. Amino acid sequence: CASRSLGFPLGAFF.

This clone showed up just once. The chain joins TRBV7-9 to TRBJ2-3; TRBD1 or TRBD2 may be the D gene (5 bases each). Germline CDR1 is SEHNR and CDR2 is FQNEAQ (reference sequence). Trimming took 5 bases from V and 3 from J, leaving 21 bases between them. The CDR3 extends over 17 amino acids. CDR3 in amino acids: CASSPPVRGILTDTQYF. CDR3 DNA sequence: TGTGCCAGCAGCCCGCCTGTGAGGGGCATTCTTACAGATACGCAGTATTTT. Drawing the rest from reference TRBV7-9 and TRBJ2-3, the complete variable domain is DTGVSQNPRHKITKRGQNVTFRCDPISEHNRLYWYRQTLGQGPEFLTYFQNEAQLEKSRLLSDRFSAERPKGSFSTLEIQRTEQGDSAMYLCASSPPVRGILTDTQYFGPGTRLTVL.

The genes are TRBV5-1 and TRBJ1-2; weak D call: TRBD1 (6 bases). CDR3 length: 14 amino acids. Germline V gives CDR1 SGHRS, CDR2 YFSETQ. Trimming left V 0 bases short and J 0 bases short, with 6 bases between. The CDR3 sequence is CASSLDRANYGYTF. Here the CDR3 DNA reads TGCGCCAGCAGCTTGGACAGGGCTAACTATGGCTACACCTTC.

Regarding this clone: A much larger clone lies one base from this, so it may be a read error. This CDR3 is CASPPAGGRADGYTF. The CDR3 region has the DNA TGTGCCAGCCCACCAGCGGGGGGCAGAGCAGATGGCTACACCTTC. This chain connects TRBV18 to TRBJ1-2, with D perhaps matching TRBD1 (6 bases). Germline V gene data show CDR1 as KGHSH and CDR2 as LQKENI. The CDR3 covers 15 residues.